Listed below are T cell receptor beta chains from one sample, sequenced in a study of CD8 T cells in Susac syndrome. TCRdb analysed the immunoSEQ multiplex PCR reads with MiXCR anew, one entry per CDR3 protein. Counted here are about 200,000 distinct CDR3 sequences, around 93% occurring once; the ten biggest clones make up approximately 0.082%. Input material: CD4+ T cells from PBMCs. The origin of the receptors is a human donor with multiple sclerosis. CDR3s include the opening cysteine and the closing phenylalanine or tryptophan. A D gene is named only where the DNA matches it firmly. The size entry is marked missing in some rows and otherwise reads once, few, many or a size class.

- | TRBJ2-3 | TRBV5-1 | - | CASSFGANSDTQYF | TGCGCCAGCAGCTTCGGAGCGAACTCAGATACGCAGTATTTT
- | TRBJ2-3 | TRBV29-1 | - | CSVSLAYTQYF | TGCAGCGTTTCCCTAGCCTATACGCAGTATTTT
- | TRBJ2-1 | TRBV29-1 | - | CSVHSGWWGAEKYNEQFF | TGCAGCGTCCATTCGGGTTGGTGGGGGGCCGAAAAGTACAATGAGCAGTTCTTC
TRBD1 | TRBJ2-7 | TRBV6-5 | - | CASWTGRPYEQYF | TGTGCCAGCTGGACAGGTCGACCCTATGAGCAGTACTTC
- | TRBJ1-5 | TRBV2 | - | CASRVGTISNQPQHF | TGTGCCAGCAGGGTGGGGACTATAAGCAATCAGCCCCAGCATTTT
TRBD2 | TRBJ2-3 | TRBV20-1 | - | CSARPSSGYTDTQYF | TGCAGTGCTAGGCCCTCTAGCGGATACACAGATACGCAGTATTTT
- | TRBJ1-1 | TRBV3-1 | few | CASSQGWDTEAFF | TGTGCCAGCAGCCAGGGTTGGGACACTGAAGCTTTCTTT
- | TRBJ1-6 | TRBV12-3/TRBV12-4 | few | CASRGGRDSPLHF | TGTGCCAGCAGGGGGGGCAGGGACTCACCCCTCCACTTT
- | TRBJ2-3 | TRBV5-1 | - | CASSLMGDTQYF | TGCGCCAGCAGCTTGATGGGGGATACGCAGTATTTT
- | TRBJ1-1 | TRBV30 | once | CACRGLANTEVFF | TGTGCCTGTCGCGGGTTGGCGAACACTGAAGTTTTCTTT
- | TRBJ1-2 | TRBV18 | - | CASSLDANYGYTF | TGTGCCAGCTCACTAGACGCAAACTATGGCTACACCTTC
- | TRBJ2-5 | TRBV5-4 | - | CASSPSPDPETQYF | TGTGCCAGCAGTCCTTCCCCAGATCCAGAGACCCAGTACTTC
- | TRBJ2-3 | TRBV29-1 | - | CSAPGGRDSPTDTQYF | TGCAGCGCCCCCGGCGGCCGGGACTCTCCCACAGATACGCAGTATTTT
- | TRBJ1-5 | TRBV2 | - | CASRAETLRNQPQHF | TGTGCCAGTAGGGCCGAAACACTACGAAATCAGCCCCAGCATTTT
- | TRBJ2-1 | TRBV30 | - | CAWFPGSSYNEQFF | TGTGCCTGGTTTCCCGGGAGCTCCTACAATGAGCAGTTCTTC
- | TRBJ2-7 | TRBV5-8 | once | CASSLGQGKHYEQYF | TGTGCCAGCAGCTTGGGGCAGGGGAAACACTACGAGCAGTACTTC
- | TRBJ2-7 | TRBV20-1 | once | CSARTETYEQYF | TGCAGTGCAAGGACTGAGACCTACGAGCAGTACTTC
TRBD1 | TRBJ2-3 | TRBV29-1 | - | CSVDTGGTDTQYF | TGCAGCGTGGACACAGGGGGGACAGATACGCAGTATTTT
- | TRBJ1-1 | TRBV27 | - | CASSLSQGKAFF | TGTGCCAGCAGTTTATCACAGGGTAAAGCTTTCTTT
- | TRBJ2-3 | TRBV24-1 | - | CATSVRGDTQYF | TGTGCCACCAGCGTCCGAGGGGATACGCAGTATTTT
TRBD1 | TRBJ2-1 | TRBV11-2 | - | CASSSYRGAGNEQFF | TGTGCCAGCAGCTCATACAGGGGCGCCGGGAATGAGCAGTTCTTC
- | TRBJ1-5 | TRBV15 | few | CATSRDPDQPQHF | TGTGCCACCAGCAGAGATCCAGACCAGCCCCAGCATTTT
- | TRBJ2-1 | TRBV29-1 | - | CSVVGYGEQFF | TGCAGCGTTGTGGGGTACGGTGAGCAGTTCTTC
TRBD2 | TRBJ2-3 | TRBV9 | once | CASSPRTSGTDTQYF | TGTGCCAGCAGCCCGCGGACTAGCGGCACAGATACGCAGTATTTT
- | TRBJ2-5 | TRBV5-1 | once | CASSLTGRGQETQYF | TGCGCCAGCAGCTTGACAGGACGAGGGCAAGAGACCCAGTACTTC
TRBD1 | TRBJ1-6 | TRBV30 | - | CACSWGTGWQSPLHF | TGTGCCTGCTCATGGGGGACAGGGTGGCAATCACCCCTCCACTTT
- | TRBJ1-1 | TRBV7-9 | few | CASSLVGEAFF | TGTGCCAGCAGCTTAGTGGGAGAAGCTTTCTTT
- | TRBJ2-5 | TRBV20-1 | - | CSARDFEETQYF | TGCAGTGCTAGGGACTTCGAAGAGACCCAGTACTTC
TRBD1 | TRBJ1-5 | TRBV20-1 | - | CSASRTGVRNQPQHF | TGCAGTGCTAGCCGGACAGGCGTCCGCAATCAGCCCCAGCATTTT
TRBD1 | TRBJ1-2 | TRBV20-1 | - | CSASHPTGGDYGYTF | TGCAGTGCTAGTCACCCCACAGGGGGGGACTATGGCTACACCTTC
- | TRBJ2-5 | TRBV28 | - | CASSLGRYQETQYF | TGTGCCAGCAGTCTAGGACGGTACCAAGAGACCCAGTACTTC
- | TRBJ2-5 | TRBV29-1 | - | CSVRGSETQYF | TGCAGCGTTCGGGGGTCAGAGACCCAGTACTTC
TRBD1 | TRBJ1-1 | TRBV3-1 | - | CASSQEDRGTEAFF | TGTGCCAGCAGCCAAGAGGACAGGGGCACTGAAGCTTTCTTT
- | TRBJ2-1 | TRBV7-9 | - | CASSFGTPYNEQFF | TGTGCCAGCAGCTTCGGGACTCCGTACAATGAGCAGTTCTTC
- | TRBJ2-1 | TRBV3-1 | - | CASSGGLNEQFF | TGTGCCAGCAGCGGAGGGCTTAATGAGCAGTTCTTC
TRBD1 | TRBJ1-4 | TRBV5-1 | - | CASSPQQGSNEKLFF | TGCGCCAGCAGCCCCCAACAGGGGTCGAATGAAAAACTGTTTTTT
- | TRBJ2-6 | TRBV7-9 | once | CASSLRNSGANVLTF | TGTGCCAGCAGTCTTCGGAACTCTGGGGCCAACGTCCTGACTTTC
- | TRBJ1-2 | TRBV30 | - | CAWGLGPINYGYTF | TGTGCCTGGGGCCTCGGGCCGATTAACTATGGCTACACCTTC
TRBD1 | TRBJ1-2 | TRBV5-1 | once | CASSPEQGAYGYTF | TGCGCCAGCAGTCCAGAACAGGGGGCGTATGGCTACACCTTC
- | TRBJ2-1 | TRBV20-1 | - | CSAVGSSYNEQFF | TGCAGTGCCGTAGGGAGCTCCTACAATGAGCAGTTCTTC
TRBD1 | TRBJ1-2 | TRBV5-1 | few | CASSVGTGYGYTF | TGCGCCAGCAGCGTAGGGACAGGCTATGGCTACACCTTC
- | TRBJ2-6 | TRBV30 | - | CAWSGRVSSGANVLTF | TGTGCCTGGAGTGGGAGGGTGAGCTCTGGGGCCAACGTCCTGACTTTC
- | TRBJ2-1 | TRBV19 | - | CASSINQGLFF | TGTGCCAGTAGTATAAATCAGGGTTTGTTCTTC
- | TRBJ1-4 | TRBV29-1 | - | CSVGRDEKLFF | TGCAGCGTTGGGCGGGATGAAAAACTGTTTTTT
- | TRBJ2-3 | TRBV7-6 | few | CASKDSSQDTQYF | TGTGCCAGTAAGGATTCTAGTCAAGATACGCAGTATTTT
- | TRBJ1-1 | TRBV20-1 | - | CRAGRPNTEAFF | TGCAGGGCGGGACGCCCGAACACTGAAGCTTTCTTT
TRBD2 | TRBJ2-3 | TRBV7-9 | - | CASSLAAGGDTQYF | TGTGCCAGCAGCTTAGCAGCGGGGGGCGATACGCAGTATTTT
TRBD1 | TRBJ1-1 | TRBV29-1 | - | CSVVTGLIMNTEAFF | TGCAGCGTTGTGACAGGGTTGATAATGAACACTGAAGCTTTCTTT
- | TRBJ2-3 | TRBV29-1 | - | CSVVGTTYADTQYF | TGCAGCGTCGTTGGGACGACCTACGCAGATACGCAGTATTTT
- | TRBJ2-3 | TRBV12-3/TRBV12-4 | - | CASSPGGLVADTQYF | TGTGCCAGCAGTCCTGGGGGTCTAGTAGCAGATACGCAGTATTTT
TRBD1 | TRBJ1-3 | TRBV12-3/TRBV12-4 | - | CASKGDSLYSGNTIYF | TGTGCCAGCAAGGGGGACAGCTTGTACTCTGGAAACACCATATATTTT
- | TRBJ2-5 | TRBV3-1 | once | CASSSTGPQETQYF | TGTGCCAGCAGCTCCACCGGGCCTCAAGAGACCCAGTACTTC
- | TRBJ1-4 | TRBV2 | - | CASSVLGSNEKLFF | TGTGCCAGCAGTGTACTGGGTAGTAATGAAAAACTGTTTTTT
TRBD1 | TRBJ2-1 | TRBV12-5 | once | CASGYDRVGNEQFF | TGTGCTAGTGGCTACGACAGGGTCGGGAATGAGCAGTTCTTC
- | TRBJ1-5 | TRBV20-1 | - | CSASSTSGGNQPQHF | TGCAGTGCTAGCTCAACCTCAGGGGGCAATCAGCCCCAGCATTTT
- | TRBJ1-4 | TRBV30 | - | CAWSSGHDFWATNEKLFF | TGTGCCTGGAGTTCGGGGCACGATTTTTGGGCAACTAATGAAAAACTGTTTTTT
- | TRBJ2-4 | TRBV30 | - | CAWSAGVAKNIQYF | TGTGCCTGGAGTGCAGGTGTTGCCAAAAACATTCAGTACTTC
- | TRBJ2-5 | TRBV25-1 | - | CASSGHEAPETQYF | TGTGCCAGCAGTGGTCATGAGGCCCCAGAGACCCAGTACTTC
TRBD1 | TRBJ2-5 | TRBV30 | - | CASTGALGGETQYF | TGTGCCTCCACAGGGGCCTTGGGTGGAGAGACCCAGTACTTC
- | TRBJ1-3 | TRBV12-3/TRBV12-4 | - | CASSFFGNTIYF | TGTGCCAGCAGTTTTTTTGGAAACACCATATATTTT